Listed below are T cell receptor beta chains from one sample, sequenced in a study of T cells after yellow fever vaccination. TCRdb processed the 5' RACE reads anew with MiXCR; each CDR3 protein has one entry. This sample has about 510,000 distinct CDR3 sequences, with about a fifth found just once. The sequencing used PBMCs, collected 20 to 25 days after the first yellow fever vaccination. Receptors originate from a man aged 18 to 35 who received the YFV17D yellow fever vaccine. The CDR3 runs from the conserved cysteine through the conserved F or W. The order of the fields is CDR3 DNA, CDR3 protein, V gene, D gene, J gene, clone size. D genes are given only for firm matches. Expanded clones get a size class; other rows say once, few or many, or leave the size out.

CDR3nt: TGTGCCAGCAGTTACACCGGACCGTCAGATACGCAGTATTTT
CDR3aa: CASSYTGPSDTQYF
v_gene: TRBV6-2/TRBV6-3
d_gene: .
j_gene: TRBJ2-3
abundance: .

CDR3nt: TGCGCCAGCAGCCCCCGTTTCCCAGGCTGGGAGACCCAGTACTTC
CDR3aa: CASSPRFPGWETQYF
v_gene: TRBV5-1
d_gene: .
j_gene: TRBJ2-5
abundance: many

CDR3nt: TGCAGTGCTAGGGTCAGAAGCACAGATACGCAGTATTTT
CDR3aa: CSARVRSTDTQYF
v_gene: TRBV20-1
d_gene: .
j_gene: TRBJ2-3
abundance: few

CDR3nt: TGTGCCAGTAGCCCGGATAGGGCAGAAAGGAATTCACCCCTCCACTTT
CDR3aa: CASSPDRAERNSPLHF
v_gene: TRBV19
d_gene: .
j_gene: TRBJ1-6
abundance: .

CDR3nt: TGCGCCAGCAGCCAAGGTCTCCGGGCCCTTGGTGAGACCCAGTACTTC
CDR3aa: CASSQGLRALGETQYF
v_gene: TRBV4-1
d_gene: .
j_gene: TRBJ2-5
abundance: few

CDR3nt: TGCAGTGCTAGAGCCCCTCAGTTGGATGAGCAGTTCTTC
CDR3aa: CSARAPQLDEQFF
v_gene: TRBV20-1
d_gene: .
j_gene: TRBJ2-1
abundance: .

CDR3nt: TGTGCCAGCAGCGAGGAGGGAGAGGGCCCAGATACGCAGTATTTT
CDR3aa: CASSEEGEGPDTQYF
v_gene: TRBV9
d_gene: .
j_gene: TRBJ2-3
abundance: few

CDR3nt: TGCGCCAGCAGCCAAGTCTTTACTAGCGGGGGTGGTGTATATGAGCAGTTCTTC
CDR3aa: CASSQVFTSGGGVYEQFF
v_gene: TRBV4-1
d_gene: TRBD2
j_gene: TRBJ2-1
abundance: once

CDR3nt: TGTGCCAGCAGCCCCTCAACGAACACCGGGGAGCTGTTTTTT
CDR3aa: CASSPSTNTGELFF
v_gene: TRBV7-3
d_gene: .
j_gene: TRBJ2-2
abundance: few

CDR3nt: TGTGCCAGCTCGCCCCGACAGGGGAGCTCCTACAATGAGCAGTTCTTC
CDR3aa: CASSPRQGSSYNEQFF
v_gene: TRBV18
d_gene: TRBD1
j_gene: TRBJ2-1
abundance: many

CDR3nt: TGTGCCAGCAGCTTAGAGGGGGGCCAAGAGACCCAGTACTTC
CDR3aa: CASSLEGGQETQYF
v_gene: TRBV7-2
d_gene: .
j_gene: TRBJ2-5
abundance: many

CDR3nt: TGTGCCAGCAGCCTGGACAGCGACAATCAGCCCCAGCATTTT
CDR3aa: CASSLDSDNQPQHF
v_gene: TRBV7-9
d_gene: .
j_gene: TRBJ1-5
abundance: few

CDR3nt: TGCGCCAGCAGCCCTTTAATCCAGCCGCGGTACAATGAGCAGTTCTTC
CDR3aa: CASSPLIQPRYNEQFF
v_gene: TRBV4-1
d_gene: .
j_gene: TRBJ2-1
abundance: few

CDR3nt: TGTGCCAGCAGGCTGGGACAGGGAAGCAATCAGCCCCAGCATTTT
CDR3aa: CASRLGQGSNQPQHF
v_gene: TRBV12-3/TRBV12-4
d_gene: TRBD1
j_gene: TRBJ1-5
abundance: .

CDR3nt: TGTGCCAGCACCGCGGGACAGGGGGCCCGAGGAGTTGATCAGCCCCAGCATTTT
CDR3aa: CASTAGQGARGVDQPQHF
v_gene: TRBV2
d_gene: TRBD1
j_gene: TRBJ1-5
abundance: .

CDR3nt: TGCGCCAGCGGCGAGAGGAGGGGGACCCAGCCCCAGCATTTT
CDR3aa: CASGERRGTQPQHF
v_gene: TRBV4-3
d_gene: .
j_gene: TRBJ1-5
abundance: .

CDR3nt: TGCGCCAGCAGTTTGCAGGACTCCTACGAGCAGTACTTC
CDR3aa: CASSLQDSYEQYF
v_gene: TRBV5-1
d_gene: .
j_gene: TRBJ2-7
abundance: .

CDR3nt: TGTGCCAGCAGATTTTACAGGGGAGCGACTGAAGCTTTCTTT
CDR3aa: CASRFYRGATEAFF
v_gene: TRBV28
d_gene: TRBD1
j_gene: TRBJ1-1
abundance: few

CDR3nt: TGTGCCAGCAGCCAAAGAGTGGGGGGGGCTCCCGATACCCAGTACTTC
CDR3aa: CASSQRVGGAPDTQYF
v_gene: TRBV3-1
d_gene: .
j_gene: TRBJ2-5
abundance: .

CDR3nt: TGTGCCAGCAGCCGGTACTATGGCTACACCTTC
CDR3aa: CASSRYYGYTF
v_gene: TRBV28
d_gene: .
j_gene: TRBJ1-2
abundance: few

CDR3nt: TGTGCCAGCTCACCACGTACTGGAAGCTACGAGCAGTACTTC
CDR3aa: CASSPRTGSYEQYF
v_gene: TRBV18
d_gene: .
j_gene: TRBJ2-7
abundance: .

CDR3nt: TGTGCCAGCAGTCTTGGTCGGGCCCATCAGCCCCAGCATTTT
CDR3aa: CASSLGRAHQPQHF
v_gene: TRBV3-1
d_gene: .
j_gene: TRBJ1-5
abundance: .